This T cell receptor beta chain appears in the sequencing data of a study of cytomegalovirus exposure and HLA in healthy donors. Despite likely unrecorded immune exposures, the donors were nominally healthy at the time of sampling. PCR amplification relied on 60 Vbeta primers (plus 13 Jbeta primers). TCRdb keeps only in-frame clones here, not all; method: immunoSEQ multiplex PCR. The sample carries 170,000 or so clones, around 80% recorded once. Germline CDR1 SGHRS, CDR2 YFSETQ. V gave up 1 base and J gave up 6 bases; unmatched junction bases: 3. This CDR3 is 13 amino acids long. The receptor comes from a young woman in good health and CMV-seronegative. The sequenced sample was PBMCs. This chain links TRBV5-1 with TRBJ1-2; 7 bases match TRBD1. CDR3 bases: TGCGCCAGCAGCTTGCAGGGGGGCCATGGCTACACCTTC. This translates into CASSLQGGHGYTF.